This TCR beta chain was recorded in a study of T-cell memory formation after mild COVID-19. The CDR3 extends over 14 amino acids. The trim removed 4 bases at V and 10 bases at J, leaving 10 bases unmatched. Looked up from germline, CDR1 is MNHEY and CDR2 is SVGAGI. TCRdb processed the 5' RACE reads anew with MiXCR; each CDR3 protein has one entry. Among around 260,000 distinct CDR3 sequences listed, 15% to 20% were seen once. This clonotype turned up a few times. The TCR was taken from a man younger than 30 who had mild COVID-19 (a few samples of this study predate the infection). Cell type and time point are not known. Sequencing input: PBMCs or a T cell subset sorted from them (not recorded which). V is TRBV6-5 and J is TRBJ2-1; 7 bases align to TRBD2. The CDR3 region is CASSFAGVSREQFF. The CDR3 region has the DNA TGTGCCAGCAGTTTTGCGGGGGTGTCGCGAGAGCAGTTCTTC.